A single sample gave rise to the 27 T cell receptor beta chains below, sequenced in a study of CD8+CD57+ T cells in acquired aplastic anemia. The use of genomic DNA as template underpinned the TCR beta VDJ and CDR3 profiling. MiXCR, run by TCRdb on the reads, gives a single entry per CDR3 protein. This sample yields some 120,000 distinct CDR3 sequences, of which about 60% are seen a single time; 29% belongs to the top ten. CD8+CD57+ cell expansion, shown by flow cytometry, had occurred in the patients selected for sequencing. Sequenced input: sorted CD4+, CD8+, or CD8+CD57+ T cells (not recorded which) from PBMCs. The receptors derive from a human donor with aplastic anemia.

The chain combines TRBV4-2 with TRBJ2-2; the match to TRBD2 covers 12 bases. Germline assignment: CDR1 LGHNA and CDR2 YNFKEQ. The ends lost 0 bases at V and 7 bases at J; junction bases unmatched: 12. This CDR3 region has 19 residues. Written as DNA, the CDR3 is TGTGCCAGCAGCCAAGAACTAGCGGGAGGCACCTGGGATAGCGGGGAGCTGTTTTTT. Translated: CASSQELAGGTWDSGELFF.

The sample holds a few counts of this clonotype. The rearrangement uses TRBV20-1 and TRBJ2-5, with 8 bases that match TRBD1. The CDR3 contains 14 residues. Germline CDR1 and CDR2: DFQATT and SNEGSKA (reference sequence). Trimming cost V 6 bases and J 2 bases; bases outside gene matches: 8. In DNA, the CDR3 is TGCAGTGCCCGGATATGGGACAGGCAAGAGACCCAGTACTTC. Amino acids: CSARIWDRQETQYF.

The rearrangement links TRBV15 to TRBJ1-4; a possible D gene is TRBD1 (5 bases). CDR3 length: 13 residues. Germline lookup yields CDR1 LNHNV and CDR2 YYDKDF (reference sequence). Trimming pared 5 bases from V and 14 bases from J, leaving 18 bases between. In nucleotides, the CDR3 is TGTGCCACCAGCGGCGACCAGGGAGGCTGGCTGTTTTTT. This encodes CATSGDQGGWLFF.

The chain combines TRBV7-3 with TRBJ2-5; D not resolved. The CDR3 consists of 13 residues. The V gene's germline CDR1 is SGHTA and CDR2 FQGTGA. V was cut by 4 bases and J by 4 bases, with 10 bases left in between. In DNA form, the CDR3 reads TGTGCCAGCAGCTCCTCCTATGGAGAGACCCAGTACTTC. Amino acid sequence: CASSSSYGETQYF.

Comment on this clonotype: The missing conserved phenylalanine or tryptophan at the end of this CDR3 makes a read error likely. J is TRBJ2-7 and V is TRBV10-3; a possible D gene is TRBD1 (6 bases). The CDR3 consists of 14 residues. Germline V CDR1 and CDR2: ENHRY, SYGVKD. Deletions cut 5 bases from V and 5 bases from J, with 16 bases between. The CDR3 DNA is TGTGCCATCAGTTCACAGGGTAAGGTCAACGAGCAGTACCTC. It yields the protein CAISSQGKVNEQYL.

This rearrangement joins TRBV19 to TRBJ2-1; possibly TRBD2 for D (5 bases). This CDR3 is built from 13 residues. Trimming cost V 7 bases and J 13 bases, with 20 bases left between them. CDR1 is LNHDA and CDR2 is SQIVND in the germline V gene (reference sequence). CDR3 bases: TGTGCCAGTACCACACTAGGGTCCCAACGTCAGTTCTTC. It translates to CASTTLGSQRQFF.

The chain recombines TRBV12-3 or TRBV12-4 with TRBJ2-1; D is perhaps TRBD2 (7 bases). V was pared by 7 bases and J by 9 bases, with 16 bases between. The CDR3 covers 13 residues. The chain's CDR3 is CASTRRGGREQFF. CDR3 coding DNA: TGTGCCAGCACCCGAAGGGGGGGACGTGAGCAGTTCTTC.

The chain carries TRBV15 and TRBJ1-5; D uncertain. CDR3 length: 14 amino acids. Germline values: CDR1 LNHNV, CDR2 YYDKDF (reference sequence). The ends were cut back, 0 bases at V and 0 bases at J, with 3 bases in the middle. The CDR3 reads CATSRDGSNQPQHF. CDR3 coding DNA: TGTGCCACCAGCAGAGATGGTAGCAATCAGCCCCAGCATTTT.

V is TRBV29-1 and J is TRBJ1-1, with D tentatively TRBD1 (6 bases). V lost 7 bases and J lost 1, with 16 bases in between. In germline, CDR1 is SQVTM, CDR2 ANQGSEA. The CDR3 has 14 amino acids. CDR3 protein: CSGAPGHTNTEAFF. The CDR3 DNA sequence: TGCAGCGGTGCCCCGGGACATACGAACACTGAAGCTTTCTTT.

The V call is TRBV12-3 or TRBV12-4, the J call TRBJ1-2, with D possibly matching TRBD1 (5 bases). This CDR3 contains 14 residues. V shed 2 bases and J shed 5 bases, with 12 bases lying between them. The DNA of the CDR3 is TGTGCCAGCAGTTTAAGAGGGGCAGGGTATGGCTACACCTTC. Amino acids: CASSLRGAGYGYTF.

The chain employs TRBV12-3 or TRBV12-4 and TRBJ2-5; D may be TRBD1 (6 bases). The V end was cut by 6 bases, the J end by 3 bases, with 8 bases between. The CDR3 is made up of 12 amino acids. CDR3 bases: TGTGCCAGCAGAACAGGGAAAGAGACCCAGTACTTC. Translating it yields CASRTGKETQYF.

The table lists this clonotype with a count of one. This chain links TRBV11-2 with TRBJ2-5; TRBD1 aligns across 10 bases. The V and J ends lost 0 bases and 5 bases, in that order; junction bases with no gene match: 6. This CDR3 comprises 16 residues. In germline, CDR1 is SGHAT, CDR2 FQNNGV. The CDR3 is CASSLDPTGGRETQYF. For the CDR3, the DNA is TGTGCCAGCAGCTTAGATCCGACAGGGGGCCGGGAGACCCAGTACTTC.

This clonotype was seen at least ten times. This chain uses TRBV6-6 with TRBJ2-7; TRBD1 is a possible D gene (5 bases). This CDR3 region has 14 residues. V lost 0 bases to trimming and J lost 2 bases, with 8 bases between them. The germline V gene encodes CDR1 MNHNY and CDR2 SVGAGI (reference sequence). The CDR3 loop is CASSYSPTAYEQYF. DNA of the CDR3: TGTGCCAGCAGTTACTCGCCGACAGCCTACGAGCAGTACTTC.

This rearrangement joins TRBV13 to TRBJ2-1; TRBD2 aligns across 13 bases. The CDR3 runs to 15 residues. The germline V gene has CDR1 PRHDT and CDR2 FYEKMQ (reference sequence). V lost 5 bases and J lost 10; bases outside the gene matches: 8. The CDR3 DNA reads as TGTGCCAGCAGCCCCCAACTAGCGGGGGGGCTGGAGCAGTTCTTC. This translates into CASSPQLAGGLEQFF. Using reference TRBV13 and TRBJ2-1 for the parts outside the CDR3, the full variable domain is AAGVIQSPRHLIKEKRETATLKCYPIPRHDTVYWYQQGPGQDPQFLISFYEKMQSDKGSIPDRFSAQQFSDYHSELNMSSLELGDSALYFCASSPQLAGGLEQFFGPGTRLTVL.

The chain is built from TRBV19 and TRBJ1-5, with 9 bases matching TRBD1. Trimming took 6 bases from V and 4 from J; bases not matched to a gene: 4. CDR3 length equals 14 residues. Germline CDR1 is LNHDA and CDR2 is SQIVND (reference sequence). CDR3 nucleotide sequence: TGTGCCAGTAGAAGGACAGGGGAAAATCAGCCCCAGCATTTT. Residues: CASRRTGENQPQHF.

The V and J genes are TRBV12-3 or TRBV12-4 and TRBJ1-6; 7 nucleotides line up with TRBD1. Trimming took 2 bases from V and 7 from J; bases not matched to a gene: 8. CDR3 length: 16 residues. CDR3 coding DNA: TGTGCCAGCAGTTTAAGTTCGACAGGGTTAAATTCACCCCTCCACTTT. Translated, it gives CASSLSSTGLNSPLHF.

This clonotype was detected many times. The rearrangement joins TRBV11-2 to TRBJ2-5; D may be TRBD2 (6 bases). Trimming removed 2 bases from V and 3 bases from J, with 7 bases in between. From germline, CDR1 is SGHAT and CDR2 FQNNGV. The CDR3 is 13 amino acids. CDR3 DNA sequence: TGTGCCAGCAGCTTATGGAGGGAAGAGACCCAGTACTTC. Its translation is CASSLWREETQYF. Supplemented by reference TRBV11-2 and TRBJ2-5, the full variable domain reads EAGVAQSPRYKIIEKRQSVAFWCNPISGHATLYWYQQILGQGPKLLIQFQNNGVVDDSQLPKDRFSAERLKGVDSTLKIQPAKLEDSAVYLCASSLWREETQYFGPGTRLLVL.

This clonotype appeared a few times. The chain employs TRBV25-1 and TRBJ2-3; the D is unclear. Germline V lookup: CDR1 MGHDK, CDR2 SYGVNS. Trimming shortened V by 4 bases and J by 3 bases, and 11 bases separated the two germline ends. This CDR3 region has 14 residues. CDR3 DNA sequence: TGTGCCAGCAGTGGAAATCGCCAGACAGATACGCAGTATTTT. Amino acid sequence: CASSGNRQTDTQYF.

The chain links TRBV20-1 to TRBJ2-5; TRBD1 matches at 8 bases. The germline V gene encodes CDR1 DFQATT and CDR2 SNEGSKA (reference sequence). There are 15 residues in the CDR3. Trimming cost V 6 bases and J 2 bases; bases outside gene matches: 11. Written as DNA, the CDR3 is TGCAGTGCGGAAGGACAGGGACCCACACAAGAGACCCAGTACTTC. Protein: CSAEGQGPTQETQYF.

This clonotype was seen ten or more times. The chain recombines TRBV6-1 with TRBJ2-7; 11 bases map to TRBD2. The V and J ends lost 2 bases and 4 bases, in that order; junction bases with no gene match: 4. CDR3 length equals 15 residues. Looked up from germline, CDR1 is MNHNS and CDR2 is SASEGT. CDR3 sequence: CASSEFASGRYEQYF. Written as DNA, the CDR3 is TGTGCCAGCAGTGAATTTGCTAGCGGGAGGTACGAGCAGTACTTC.

To note about this clonotype: At one end, the junction sequence differs from germline, possibly due to a read error. The V and J genes are TRBV10-1 and TRBJ1-2; D possibly corresponds to TRBD1 (6 bases). The CDR3 has 11 amino acids. Per the germline V gene, CDR1 is WNHNN and CDR2 is SYGVQD (reference sequence). CDR3 loop: CASRGGSRRTF. In DNA, the CDR3 is TGCGCCAGCAGAGGGGGTTCTCGCCGCACCTTT.

This clonotype was counted ten times or more. The chain couples TRBV6-1 to TRBJ2-7; D is perhaps TRBD1 (6 bases). The CDR3 is 15 amino acids. Trimming left V 2 bases short and J 1 base short, with 12 bases between. Germline assignment: CDR1 MNHNS and CDR2 SASEGT. In DNA form, the CDR3 reads TGTGCCAGCAGTGAAATCTGGGACATTTCCTACGAGCAGTACTTC. Protein: CASSEIWDISYEQYF.

The chain joins TRBV27 to TRBJ1-2; possible D gene TRBD1, 5 bases. This CDR3 comprises 13 residues. CDR1 and CDR2 (germline): MNHEY, SMNVEV (reference sequence). V was trimmed by 3 bases and J by 4 bases, leaving 9 bases between them. The CDR3 sequence is CASSFQGPYGYTF. The CDR3 region has the DNA TGTGCCAGCAGTTTCCAGGGCCCCTATGGCTACACCTTC.

This clonotype occurred many times. CDR3 loop: CASSLLTESYEQYF. CDR3 nucleotide sequence: TGTGCCAGCAGCTTGTTGACCGAATCCTACGAGCAGTACTTC. The rearrangement links TRBV27 to TRBJ2-7; the D is unclear. This CDR3 has 14 amino acids. The V end lost 6 bases, the J end lost 1 base, and 13 bases lay between the germline ends. Germline CDR1 MNHEY, CDR2 SMNVEV (reference sequence).

V gene TRBV10-2 combines with J gene TRBJ1-1, with unresolved D. The ends were cut back, 2 bases at V and 8 bases at J, with 6 bases in the middle. This CDR3 is 11 amino acids long. Germline V gene lookup returns CDR1 WSHSY and CDR2 SAAADI. The CDR3 sequence: CASSEVGEAFF. The CDR3 nucleotides are TGCGCCAGCAGTGAGGTGGGAGAAGCTTTCTTT.

Worth noting for this clonotype: Mismatch with germline at one junction end may stem from a read error. This sequence joins TRBV9 and TRBJ2-3, with 8 positions matching TRBD1. Germline V gives CDR1 SGDLS, CDR2 YYNGEE. The CDR3 contains 16 residues. The DNA of the CDR3 is TGTGCCAGTAGCGTAGGGTCAGGGGGCGGCATCGATACGCAGTATTTT. Amino acids: CASSVGSGGGIDTQYF.

The V call is TRBV6-1, the J call TRBJ2-7, with 9 positions matching TRBD2. The CDR3 runs to 15 residues. In germline, CDR1 is MNHNS, CDR2 SASEGT. V was pared by 6 bases and J by 2 bases, with 8 bases of the junction left unmatched. The CDR3 loop reads CASRLVGGGAYEQYF. The DNA of the CDR3 is TGTGCCAGCAGACTGGTTGGCGGGGGGGCCTACGAGCAGTACTTC.